A single sample is the source of the 18 T cell receptor beta chains below, sequenced in a study of T cell clonality in common variable immunodeficiency. The antigens for these receptors are not known. Study-level points and caveats: In common variable immunodeficiency, TCR beta chains reportedly carried fewer deletions and N-nucleotide insertions.

Repertoires were generated with immunoSEQ multiplex PCR, while TCRdb's copy carries only in-frame clones and drops some. The repertoire has 25,000 to 30,000 clones, none seen only once; the ten largest take roughly 3%. The sequenced sample consisted of peripheral blood mononuclear cells. Receptor source: a human donor with common variable immunodeficiency.

The sample holds a few counts of this clone. Sequencing ends 3 residues short of the CDR3 end; the germline J gene provides the rest. The chain couples TRBV11-1 to TRBJ2-5, with D uncertain. The V gene's germline CDR1 is SGHAT and CDR2 FQDESV (reference sequence). This CDR3 comprises 13 residues. The V end was cut by 1 base, the J end by 5 bases, with 8 bases between. CDR3 bases read: TGTGCCAGCAGCTTAGGATGGGCCGAGACC. This codes for CASSLGWAET. The CDR3 as a whole reads CASSLGWAETQYF.

Concerning this clone: The CDR3 goes on 3 residues after the read ends, and that part is filled in from the germline J gene. The chain carries TRBV6-1 and TRBJ1-4, with 8 bases lining up with TRBD1. The junction had 13 bases not matched to a gene; V was cut back by 2 bases and J by 5 bases. This CDR3 has 18 residues. Germline V CDR1 and CDR2: MNHNS, SASEGT. The part of the CDR3 DNA that was read is TGTGCCAGCAGTGAAATTCACCATCCGGGACAGGTAAATGAAAAA. It codes for CASSEIHHPGQVNEK. The entire CDR3 reads CASSEIHHPGQVNEKLFF.

This clone was observed a few times. The read terminates 3 residues before the CDR3 end, so the remaining end is supplied by the germline J gene. The chain is built from TRBV19 and TRBJ1-5; unclear D gene. V lost 5 bases and J lost 5, with 7 bases in between. The germline CDR1 and CDR2 sequences are LNHDA and SQIVND (reference sequence). The CDR3 consists of 12 residues. The DNA read from the CDR3 is TGTGCCAGTAGTCCCAGAGATCAGCCC. It is translated as CASSPRDQP. The full CDR3 is CASSPRDQPQHF.

A note on this clone: The read comes to an end 3 residues before the CDR3 does, leaving the germline J gene to fill in the end. The rearrangement links TRBV7-6 to TRBJ2-3, with D tentatively TRBD1 (5 bases). Trimming took 1 base from V and 0 from J, leaving 11 bases between them. From germline, CDR1 is SGHVS and CDR2 FNYEAQ. The CDR3 is 16 amino acids. The sequenced part of the CDR3 DNA is TGTGCCAGCAGCTTAGTTCAGGGTGGGAGCACAGATACG. Translated, it gives CASSLVQGGSTDT. The entire CDR3 protein reads CASSLVQGGSTDTQYF.

On this clone itself: A read error may account for a junction end that differs from germline. The read halts 3 residues ahead of the CDR3 end, with the missing end drawn from the germline J gene. The chain employs TRBV18 and TRBJ1-1; a weak D match, TRBD1 (6 bases). Germline CDR1 KGHSH, CDR2 LQKENI. The CDR3 sequence is 15 residues long. CDR3 DNA, as far as it was read: TGTGCCAGTTCACCACCCAAAGGGGGGAACACTGAA. The encoded protein is CASSPPKGGNTE. Given in full, the CDR3 is CASSPPKGGNTEAFF. Complete variable domain (other parts from reference TRBV18 and TRBJ1-1): NAGVMQNPRHLVRRRGQEARLRCSPMKGHSHVYWYRQLPEEGLKFMVYLQKENIIDESGMPKERFSAEFPKEGPSILRIQQVVRGDSAAYFCASSPPKGGNTEAFFGQGTRLTVV.

As concerns this clone: The observed sequence ends 3 residues before the CDR3 terminus, with the missing tail filled in from the germline J gene. The chain uses TRBV19 and TRBJ2-3; 11 bases map to TRBD2. The V gene's germline CDR1 is LNHDA and CDR2 SQIVND (reference sequence). J gave up 0 bases and V 9 bases, and 8 bases lay outside the gene matches. This CDR3 region has 16 residues. The CDR3 DNA, read in part, is TGTGCCAGCGGACTAGCGGGCCTCACTAGCACAGATACG. This encodes CASGLAGLTSTDT. The whole CDR3 is CASGLAGLTSTDTQYF.

This clone appeared a few times. The read ends 3 residues early relative to the CDR3; the germline J gene fills the gap. The V and J genes are TRBV18 and TRBJ1-3; D is possibly TRBD1 (6 bases). CDR1 KGHSH and CDR2 LQKENI come from the germline V gene. The CDR3 runs to 14 residues. V was cut by 3 bases and J by 4 bases, with 10 bases left in between. CDR3 sequence reads: CASSPWTAGNTIYF. The CDR3 DNA, read in part, is TGTGCCAGCTCACCTTGGACAGCCGGAAACACC. Filled out from reference TRBV18 and TRBJ1-3, the complete variable domain reads NAGVMQNPRHLVRRRGQEARLRCSPMKGHSHVYWYRQLPEEGLKFMVYLQKENIIDESGMPKERFSAEFPKEGPSILRIQQVVRGDSAAYFCASSPWTAGNTIYFGEGSWLTVV.

This clone was detected ten times or more. The missing CDR3 end, 3 residues past where the read stops, is filled in from the germline J gene. The chain carries TRBV5-1 and TRBJ2-7; TRBD1 might be the D (6 bases). V was cut by 5 bases and J by 4 bases, with 13 bases left in between. CDR1 and CDR2 from the germline V gene are SGHRS and YFSETQ. CDR3 length: 13 residues. The CDR3 bases that were read are TGCGCCAGCAGGGGGGCGCAGGTATACGAG. As protein: CASRGAQVYE. The full CDR3 is CASRGAQVYEQYF.

As for this clone: With the read ending 3 residues before the CDR3 end, the germline J gene is used to fill in that end. The chain is built from TRBV5-1 and TRBJ2-5; 7 bases agree with TRBD2. The germline V gene encodes CDR1 SGHRS and CDR2 YFSETQ. Trimming removed 4 bases from V and 2 bases from J; junction bases left unmatched: 8. There are 15 residues in the CDR3. CDR3 residues: CASSLQRGGQETQYF. Partial CDR3 DNA: TGCGCCAGCAGCCTCCAGCGGGGAGGACAAGAGACC. Full variable domain (rest looked up from reference TRBV5-1 and TRBJ2-5): KAGVTQTPRYLIKTRGQQVTLSCSPISGHRSVSWYQQTPGQGLQFLFEYFSETQRNKGNFPGRFSGRQFSNSRSEMNVSTLELGDSALYLCASSLQRGGQETQYFGPGTRLLVL.

This clone showed up just a few times. Sequencing ends 3 residues short of the CDR3 end; the germline J gene provides the rest. V and J are TRBV6-2 or TRBV6-3 and TRBJ1-5, with 8 bases that match TRBD1. V shed 6 bases and J 0 bases; nucleotides not matched to a gene: 4. The CDR3 length is 15 residues. The germline CDR1 and CDR2 sequences are MNHEY and SVGEGT. CDR3 sequence reads: CASRAQGASNQPQHF. The part of the CDR3 DNA that was read is TGTGCCAGCAGGGCCCAGGGGGCTAGCAATCAGCCC.

This clone was recorded many times. The sequenced fragment ends 3 residues before the CDR3 boundary, so the rest is inferred from the germline J gene. The V call is TRBV7-3, the J call TRBJ2-5; a possible D gene is TRBD2 (5 bases). The germline CDR1 and CDR2 sequences are SGHTA and FQGTGA. Between the trimmed V and J ends, which lost 1 base and 4 bases, there was a span of 13 bases. The CDR3 runs 15 residues. CDR3 bases read: TGTGCCAGCAGCTTAATGCCGGGGATGGGAGAGACC. Its translation: CASSLMPGMGET. The CDR3 reads in full as CASSLMPGMGETQYF.

Note on this clone: The read is 3 residues too short to cover the CDR3 end, so that end is filled in from the germline J gene. This chain links TRBV11-3 with TRBJ2-2; D is ambiguous. Trimming cost V 0 bases and J 5 bases, with 4 bases left between them. CDR3 size: 13 residues. The V gene's germline CDR1 is SGHNT and CDR2 YENEEA. The DNA read from the CDR3 is TGTGCCAGCAGCTTAGAGGCTACCGGGGAG. Protein: CASSLEATGE. The entire CDR3 protein reads CASSLEATGELFF.

This clone has a count of ten or more. The read stops 3 residues short of the end of the CDR3; the missing end is completed from the germline J gene. This chain connects TRBV6-2 or TRBV6-3 to TRBJ1-5; D is unclear. Germline loops: CDR1 MNHEY, CDR2 SVGEGT. Between the trimmed V and J ends, which lost 7 bases and 3 bases, there was a span of 7 bases. The CDR3 runs 12 residues. The sequenced CDR3 bases are TGTGCCAGCAAGAACTACAATCAGCCC. This encodes CASKNYNQP. The CDR3 reads in full as CASKNYNQPQHF.

This clone was seen at least ten times. Read data end 3 residues before the CDR3 end; the end is taken from the germline J gene. The V gene is TRBV7-9, the J gene TRBJ2-3; no clear D gene. V was trimmed by 2 bases and J by 4 bases, leaving 4 bases between them. CDR1 and CDR2 from the germline V gene are SEHNR and FQNEAQ (reference sequence). This CDR3 spans 12 amino acids. The chain's CDR3 is CASSLPSDTQYF. The covered CDR3 bases are TGTGCCAGCAGCTTACCCTCAGATACG.

This clone was counted ten times or more. The read terminates 3 residues ahead of where the CDR3 ends, so the germline J gene completes it. This chain connects TRBV7-8 to TRBJ2-7; weak D call: TRBD1 (6 bases). Trimming took 1 base from V and 1 from J, leaving 20 bases between them. CDR1 and CDR2 (germline): SGHVS, FQNEAQ. This CDR3 has 18 residues. The sequenced part of the CDR3 DNA is TGTGCCAGCAGCTTAGTGTCGGCAGCAAAAAGGGGGTCCTACGAG. Translation: CASSLVSAAKRGSYE. The entire CDR3 reads CASSLVSAAKRGSYEQYF.

The sample holds a few counts of this clone. The CDR3 loop reads CASSYNRGWAYNEQFF. Incomplete CDR3 DNA: TGTGCCAGCAGTTACAACAGGGGATGGGCCTACAATGAG. V gene TRBV6-2 or TRBV6-3 combines with J gene TRBJ2-1; 7 bases line up with TRBD1. Read sequence stops 3 residues before the CDR3 end, and the germline J gene provides the missing end. The CDR3 totals 16 residues. J was trimmed by 2 bases and V by 2 bases; bases with no gene match: 6. CDR1 MNHEY and CDR2 SVGEGT come from the germline V gene.

This clone has a handful of counts. The CDR3 goes on 3 residues after the read ends, and that part is filled in from the germline J gene. The chain is built from TRBV7-9 and TRBJ2-7; TRBD1 aligns across 7 bases. J lost 2 bases, V lost 3 bases, and 7 bases had no gene match. This CDR3 is built from 15 residues. Germline V gives CDR1 SEHNR, CDR2 FQNEAQ (reference sequence). CDR3 DNA, as far as it was read: TGTGCCAGCAGCTTGCCGGGACAGCGTACCTACGAG. Protein: CASSLPGQRTYE. The whole CDR3 protein reads CASSLPGQRTYEQYF.

Details on this clone: The junction shows a germline mismatch at one end, possibly a read error. Read sequence stops 3 residues before the CDR3 end, and the germline J gene provides the missing end. J is TRBJ2-3 and V is TRBV7-7, with a possible D match to TRBD2 (6 bases). Germline V CDR1 and CDR2: SSHAT, FNYEAQ (reference sequence). The CDR3 loop spans 14 amino acids. The CDR3 sequence: CASSLAGGRDTQYF. The DNA read from the CDR3 is TGTGCTAGCAGCTTAGCCGGGGGTAGGGATACG.